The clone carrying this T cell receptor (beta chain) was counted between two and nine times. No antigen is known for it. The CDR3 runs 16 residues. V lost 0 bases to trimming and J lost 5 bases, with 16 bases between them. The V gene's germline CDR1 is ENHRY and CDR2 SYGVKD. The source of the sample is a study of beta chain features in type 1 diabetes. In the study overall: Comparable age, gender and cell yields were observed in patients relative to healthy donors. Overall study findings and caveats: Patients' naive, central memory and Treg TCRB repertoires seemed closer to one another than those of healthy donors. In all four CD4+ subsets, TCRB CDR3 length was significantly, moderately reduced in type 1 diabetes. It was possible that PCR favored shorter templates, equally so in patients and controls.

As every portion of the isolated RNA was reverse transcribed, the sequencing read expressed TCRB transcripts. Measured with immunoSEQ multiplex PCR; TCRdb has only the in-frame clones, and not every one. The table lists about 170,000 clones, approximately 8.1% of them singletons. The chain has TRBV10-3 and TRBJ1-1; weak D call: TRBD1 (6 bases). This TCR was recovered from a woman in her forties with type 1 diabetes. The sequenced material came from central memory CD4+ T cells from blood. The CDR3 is CAISESAGGEWTEAFF. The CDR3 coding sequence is TGTGCCATCAGTGAGTCGGCGGGGGGCGAATGGACTGAAGCTTTCTTT.